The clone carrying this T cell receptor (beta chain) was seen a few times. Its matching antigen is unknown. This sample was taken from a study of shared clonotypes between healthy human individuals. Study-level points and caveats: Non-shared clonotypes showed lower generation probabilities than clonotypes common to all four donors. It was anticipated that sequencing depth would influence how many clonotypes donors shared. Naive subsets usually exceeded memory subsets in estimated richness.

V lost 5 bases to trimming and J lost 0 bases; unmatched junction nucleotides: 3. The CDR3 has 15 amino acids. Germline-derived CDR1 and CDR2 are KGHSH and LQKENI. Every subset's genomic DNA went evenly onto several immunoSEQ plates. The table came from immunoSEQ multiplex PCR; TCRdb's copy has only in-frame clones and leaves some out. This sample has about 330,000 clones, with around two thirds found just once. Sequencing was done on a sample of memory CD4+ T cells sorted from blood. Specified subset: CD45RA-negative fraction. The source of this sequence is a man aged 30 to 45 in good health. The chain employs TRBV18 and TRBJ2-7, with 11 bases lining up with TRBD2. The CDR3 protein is CASSASGRSSYEQYF. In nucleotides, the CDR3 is TGTGCCAGCTCAGCTAGCGGGAGGAGCTCCTACGAGCAGTACTTC.